This T cell receptor (beta chain) was profiled in a study of T cells expressing NK-cell markers. Study-wide context: According to the study, TCR beta repertoires originated from sorted CD3+CD56+NKG2C+, CD3+CD56+NKG2C- and CD3+CD56-NKG2C+ T cells. Serological testing identified seven of the eight sequenced donors as HCMV-seropositive and one as seronegative.

Study-level points and caveats: NKG2C+ dominant clonotype frequencies in a handful of donors were roughly 1.0-7.0% of CD8+ T cells.

From its re-call of the 5' RACE reads, TCRdb lists each CDR3 protein once, without DNA. The sample table includes approximately 420,000 distinct CDR3 sequences. To note about this clonotype: The antigen remains unidentified.

This TCR was sampled from a woman between 45 and 60 years old in good health. The sample comprised blood T cells: a sorted CD56 or NKG2C T cell subset, CD4+ or CD8+ T cells, or bulk PBMC T cells (not recorded which).

The CDR3 protein is CSVSYRLAGHTGQFF. V gene TRBV29-1 combines with J gene TRBJ2-1; TCRdb's assignment of TRBD2 cannot be checked, as there is no DNA. Per the germline V gene, CDR1 is SQVTM and CDR2 is ANQGSEA. This CDR3 spans 15 amino acids.